The source of this T cell receptor (beta chain) is a study of blood T cell repertoires in COVID-19. Under the authors' procedure: Cell counts per sample came from amplifying reference gene primers. Sequencing used immunoSEQ multiplex PCR; TCRdb keeps in-frame clones, though not all of them. For V, J and clone size, that table is used; D and trimming come from the DNA. The profile shows a few hundred thousand clones, roughly 88% of them singletons. This receptor was identified in a woman in her forties or fifties with acute COVID-19. Sequenced sample: PBMCs or T cells enriched from blood (not recorded which).

CDR3 sequence reads: CATSRRGQAAQPQHF. The CDR3 DNA reads as TGTGCCACCAGCAGAAGGGGACAGGCTGCTCAGCCCCAGCATTTT. The chain links TRBV15 to TRBJ1-5; 8 nucleotides align to TRBD1. The CDR3 loop spans 15 amino acids. V lost 2 bases, J lost 6 bases, and 6 bases stayed unmatched. CDR1 and CDR2 (germline): LNHNV, YYDKDF (reference sequence).